One sample yielded the 7 T cell receptor beta chains listed below, sequenced in a study of blood T cell repertoires in COVID-19. Clones were sequenced by immunoSEQ multiplex PCR, and TCRdb holds only the in-frame ones, with some missing. The table records more than 400,000 clones, about nine tenths of them present only once. Material: PBMCs or T cells enriched from blood (not recorded which). Receptor source: a man younger than 35 who had recovered from COVID-19.

The rearrangement links TRBV30 to TRBJ1-4; tentatively, D is TRBD1 (5 bases). The CDR3 is made up of 15 amino acids. Germline V gives CDR1 GTSNPN, CDR2 SVGIG (reference sequence). V was shortened by 0 bases and J by 7 bases, with 15 bases between the two germline ends. CDR3 in amino acids: CAWSVTQGMGEKLFF. The CDR3 DNA is TGTGCCTGGAGTGTAACCCAGGGAATGGGTGAAAAACTGTTTTTT.

The chain combines TRBV28 with TRBJ1-5; TRBD1 is a possible D gene (6 bases). Germline values: CDR1 MDHEN, CDR2 SYDVKM. Trimming removed 4 bases from V and 2 bases from J, with 15 bases in between. CDR3 length: 16 amino acids. The CDR3 sequence is CASSWRQAGGNQPQHF. Written as DNA, the CDR3 is TGTGCCAGCAGTTGGAGACAGGCCGGGGGCAATCAGCCCCAGCATTTT.

A word on this clone: Other DNA sequences from this sample encode an identical CDR3 as well. This chain connects TRBV5-4 to TRBJ1-2; the match to TRBD1 covers 8 bases. Looked up from germline, CDR1 is SGHNT and CDR2 is YYREEE (reference sequence). Trimming cost V 0 bases and J 7 bases; bases outside gene matches: 5. The CDR3 has 14 amino acids. The CDR3 nucleotides are TGTGCCAGCAGCTTGGGGGCAGGGGGCAGTGGCTACACCTTC. This codes for CASSLGAGGSGYTF. The full variable domain, its missing parts supplied by reference TRBV5-4 and TRBJ1-2, is ETGVTQSPTHLIKTRGQQVTLRCSSQSGHNTVSWYQQALGQGPQFIFQYYREEENGRGNFPPRFSGLQFPNYSSELNVNALELDDSALYLCASSLGAGGSGYTFGSGTRLTVV.

The gene calls are TRBV3-1 (or the pseudogene TRBV3-2) and TRBJ2-7; a weak D match, TRBD1 (6 bases). The germline gives CDR1 LGHDT, CDR2 YNNKEL (reference sequence). The V and J ends lost 5 bases and 4 bases respectively, with 12 bases between them. The CDR3 totals 13 residues. The CDR3 sequence is CASSEYTGYEQYF. Written as DNA, the CDR3 is TGTGCCAGCAGCGAATACACAGGGTACGAGCAGTACTTC.

The rearrangement joins TRBV28 to TRBJ1-2; TRBD1 matches 9 bases. V trimming: 11 bases; J trimming: 5 bases; junction bases outside the gene matches: 15. The germline gives CDR1 MDHEN, CDR2 SYDVKM. The CDR3 runs 15 residues. The CDR3 spells CAGQFSGTGKYGYTF. The CDR3 coding sequence is TGTGCCGGACAATTCTCCGGGACAGGGAAATATGGCTACACCTTC.

The chain couples TRBV28 to TRBJ1-5; tentatively, D is TRBD1 (6 bases). Germline V gives CDR1 MDHEN, CDR2 SYDVKM. There are 12 residues in the CDR3. The CDR3 DNA is TGTCCCTCAGGGGCCGACAATCAGCCCCAGCATTTT. Translation: CPSGADNQPQHF.

The chain combines TRBV20-1 with TRBJ2-1; no reliable D call. There are 17 residues in the CDR3. V lost 3 bases and J 1 base, leaving 19 bases between the germline ends. CDR1 and CDR2 from the germline V gene are DFQATT and SNEGSKA (reference sequence). This CDR3 is CSASQMLSLPSYNEQFF. The CDR3 bases are TGCAGTGCTAGTCAGATGCTTAGCCTCCCGTCCTACAATGAGCAGTTCTTC.